Sequencing of this T cell receptor (beta chain) was carried out in a study of T cells in localized non-small cell lung cancer. Assay used: immunoSEQ multiplex PCR; TCRdb lists only in-frame clones, some missing. The sample holds tens of thousands of clones, roughly 90% seen once. The germline V gene encodes CDR1 SGHTA and CDR2 FQGNSA. CDR3 length equals 12 residues. Trimming shortened V by 3 bases and J by 6 bases, and 6 bases separated the two germline ends. This sequence originates from a man aged 40-75 years with stage III lung adenocarcinoma. The chain links TRBV7-2 to TRBJ2-1; D is ambiguous. The source was peripheral blood mononuclear cells, collected before any cancer treatment. In DNA form, the CDR3 reads TGTGCCAGCAGCTTCCCCCCCAATGAGCAGTTCTTC. Protein product: CASSFPPNEQFF.